Listed below are T cell receptor beta chains from one sample, sequenced in a study of T-cell memory formation after mild COVID-19. Each CDR3 protein gets one entry after TCRdb re-called the 5' RACE reads with MiXCR. The sample shows hundreds of thousands of distinct CDR3 sequences, roughly 15% of them seen only once. The sample consisted of PBMCs or a T cell subset sorted from them (not recorded which). The receptors stem from a man aged 18 to 29 who had mild COVID-19 (a few samples of this study predate the infection). Cell type and time point are not known. CDR3s include the opening cysteine and the closing phenylalanine or tryptophan.

len	v_gene	j_gene	CDR3aa
13	TRBV5-1	TRBJ1-2	CASSPGPGDGYTF
15	TRBV5-1	TRBJ1-1	CASSAWDKENTEAFF
14	TRBV7-2	TRBJ1-2	CASSPRTVRYGYTF
13	TRBV15	TRBJ1-5	CATSRDQNQPQHF
13	TRBV5-1	TRBJ2-3	CASSFTGHDTQYF
15	TRBV5-1	TRBJ2-5	CASSWGGTSAEGQYF
13	TRBV2	TRBJ2-1	CASLASLYNEQFF
11	TRBV20-1	TRBJ2-7	CSGGGSYEQYF
15	TRBV6-2/TRBV6-3	TRBJ2-2	CASTPGTANTGELFF
22	TRBV3-1	TRBJ2-2	CASGPLGLAGGEASGGLGELFF
14	TRBV5-1	TRBJ1-1	CASSGTAGNTEAFF
16	TRBV12-3/TRBV12-4	TRBJ1-3	CASSPETGVWGNTIYF
16	TRBV4-3	TRBJ2-1	CASSQESLAGGYEQFF
14	TRBV2	TRBJ2-3	CARATGDSTDTQYF
15	TRBV20-1	TRBJ2-1	CSAGDTQSSYNEQFF
17	TRBV12-3/TRBV12-4	TRBJ2-1	CASWTSGGPYSYNEQFF
13	TRBV2	TRBJ1-2	CASSVSEIYGYTF
14	TRBV28	TRBJ1-5	CASSPRQGYQPQHF
15	TRBV7-9	TRBJ1-1	CASSARDRGETEAFF
17	TRBV24-1	TRBJ2-1	CATSGPTGGPRGNEQFF
15	TRBV6-5	TRBJ2-3	CASSPLAGYTDTQYF
14	TRBV5-1	TRBJ1-6	CASSVQGQDSPLHF
17	TRBV4-3	TRBJ2-3	CASSQRLAGDVTDTQYF
15	TRBV6-5	TRBJ1-2	CASSYSGRANYGYTF
14	TRBV7-6	TRBJ2-5	CASSSSLASETQYF
18	TRBV12-3/TRBV12-4	TRBJ1-3	CASSSWNFRGIAGNTIYF
11	TRBV5-1	TRBJ1-2	CATGQGNGYTF
14	TRBV7-2	TRBJ2-5	CASSLIRSQETQYF
16	TRBV7-2	TRBJ2-3	CASSLPGLAGTDTQYF
14	TRBV7-2	TRBJ2-7	CASILGPTPYEQYF
15	TRBV7-9	TRBJ1-2	CASSSRQGAGYGYTF
14	TRBV3-1	TRBJ1-2	CASSQSEGGSGYTF
16	TRBV4-1	TRBJ2-5	CASSPFGTRSEETQYF
17	TRBV7-2	TRBJ2-5	CATRLGLGRLRQETQYF
14	TRBV4-3	TRBJ2-1	CASSQGTGDNEQFF
15	TRBV6-5	TRBJ2-2	CASSFGPSNTGELFF